This T cell receptor beta chain was recorded in a study of OX40 agonist ivuxolimab in advanced cancers. Context from the whole study: Ivuxolimab was an agonistic, fully human IgG2 monoclonal antibody directed against OX40 (CD134), a costimulatory receptor. Intravenous ivuxolimab was administered to patients every 2 weeks at six dose levels: 0.01, 0.1, 0.3, 1.5, 3 and 10 mg/kg. Partial responses were achieved by three dose-escalation patients, of whom one had hepatocellular carcinoma and two had cutaneous melanoma. The paper covers the monotherapy dose-escalation part of the phase I ivuxolimab trial, which included N of about 50 patients. The purpose of peripheral TCRbeta sequencing was to test whether ivuxolimab changed TCR sequence diversity and led to clonal T-cell expansion. Patients were allowed to have had prior anti-PD-1, anti-PD-L1 or anti-CTLA-4 therapy, and around two fifths of the dose-escalation patients had been treated with checkpoint inhibitors. A male proportion of 70% to 90% and a mean age of approximately 62 years, ranging from roughly 23 to 80, were recorded for the dose-escalation cohort. Among the 50 to 55 dose-escalation patients, some 20 had hepatocellular carcinoma, 15 melanoma, 9 renal cell carcinoma and 9 head and neck cancer. Broader findings and caveats from the paper: Low levels of normalized T-cell clonal expansion were also seen in some patients who did not respond. In the 0.1-3.0 mg/kg groups, partial responders were among the patients with the lowest normalized peripheral clonal expansion, particularly in CD8+ T cells. At doses of 0.1 to 3.0 mg/kg, clonal expansion of both CD4+ and CD8+ blood T cells was observed from baseline to week 6. Which antigens the clonally expanded peripheral T cells were specific for was not determined. After ivuxolimab, expanded clones were on average more numerous among CD8+ T cells than among CD4+ T cells.

The trial excluded patients who had a history of autoimmune disease or were on systemic immunosuppression. Peripheral blood for TCR sequencing was collected from all dose cohorts at baseline, on cycle 4 day 1, and on cycle 7 day 1. Samples were obtained from an open-label, multicenter, first-in-human phase I dose-escalation trial of ivuxolimab. The trial enrolled adults with locally advanced or metastatic head and neck squamous cell, hepatocellular, melanoma or renal cell carcinoma. Before TCR sequencing, CD4+ T cells and CD8+ T cells were sorted from peripheral blood as separate populations. To sequence the TCRbeta CDR3 region, genomic DNA was isolated from the sorted cells. TCRbeta CDR3 regions were sequenced using the immunoSEQ Assay. TCRdb took over this immuneACCESS table, retaining in-frame rearrangements with V and J assigned. Such tables are incomplete; in checked studies, under half of the missing clones stem from an unresolved V gene, and the remainder is unexplained. This sample has around 92,000 clones in its table, and 85% to 95% of those were observed once. Roughly 0.26% of the sample lies in the top ten.

Points on this clone: The clone's antigen remains unknown. No base quality information exists; no much larger clone differs at one position.

V loses 0 bases of germline sequence and J loses 6 bases, and the interval between the two ends is 8 bases. Measured from the cysteine to the phenylalanine, the CDR3 is 13 residues long. Only CDR3 DNA remains: 39 bases, in frame from the first base. From a lookup of the germline V gene (reference sequence), CDR1 and CDR2 are GTSNPN and SVGIG. This clonotype originated in an adult with an advanced solid tumor such as melanoma, head and neck, liver or kidney cancer. The source was CD4+ or CD8+ T cells sorted from blood, collected in a trial of the OX40 agonist ivuxolimab. The rearrangement joined TRBV30 to TRBJ1-4, with the D gene uncertain. The CDR3 reads as follows: CAWSVDEYEKLFF. The DNA sequence reads TGTGCCTGGAGTGTGGACGAATATGAAAAACTGTTTTTT.